The clone carrying this TCR beta chain has a count of ten or more. The sample originates from a study of CD8 T cells in ankylosing spondylitis. Germline values: CDR1 SGHAT, CDR2 FQDESV (reference sequence). Deletions cut 5 bases from V and 5 bases from J, with 12 bases between. There are 13 residues in the CDR3. In making TCR beta libraries, quantitative 5'-RACE with molecular barcodes was used. One entry per CDR3 protein, called by TCRdb with MiXCR from the 5' RACE reads. The sample gives a few hundred thousand distinct CDR3 sequences, over 15% of which show up once; more than 25% is in the top ten. V is TRBV11-1 and J is TRBJ2-5; possibly TRBD1 for D (6 bases). Sequencing used blood, either unsorted or a sorted T cell fraction (not recorded which). The TCR originated in a male donor with ankylosing spondylitis or in good health (not recorded which). CDR3 in amino acids: CASSRLRGETQYF. The CDR3 DNA follows: TGTGCCAGCAGCCGGTTGAGGGGGGAGACCCAGTACTTC. Full variable domain (rest looked up from reference TRBV11-1 and TRBJ2-5): EAEVAQSPRYKITEKSQAVAFWCDPISGHATLYWYRQILGQGPELLVQFQDESVVDDSQLPKDRFSAERLKGVDSTLKIQPAELGDSAMYLCASSRLRGETQYFGPGTRLLVL.